The 3 T cell receptor beta chains below come from one sample, sequenced in a study of blood T cell repertoires in COVID-19. The method was immunoSEQ multiplex PCR; TCRdb's version includes in-frame clones alone and lacks a portion of them. The sample carries about 72,000 clones, roughly nine tenths recorded once. What was sequenced was peripheral blood. These receptors were taken from a human donor in a cohort sampled during active COVID-19.

This chain joins TRBV6-2 or TRBV6-3 and TRBJ2-7; 7 positions match TRBD1. The CDR3 has 18 residues. Germline lookup yields CDR1 MNHEY and CDR2 SVGEGT. Germline trimming cut 7 bases from V and 2 bases from J; bases unmatched to any gene: 20. As DNA, the CDR3 is TGTGCCAGCAACCCACATTCCGGGGACGGGACAGCAACCTACGAGCAGTACTTC. This gives the protein CASNPHSGDGTATYEQYF.

V gene TRBV5-1 combines with J gene TRBJ2-7; 8 bases fit TRBD2. With V trimmed by 0 bases and J by 3 bases, 11 bases remained unmatched. CDR3 length: 17 residues. Germline CDR1 reads SGHRS; CDR2 reads YFSETQ. CDR3 coding DNA: TGCGCCAGCAGCTTGGCGGGTAACAGGCGGGGGGTCTACGAGCAGTACTTC. Translation: CASSLAGNRRGVYEQYF.

This chain connects TRBV11-2 to TRBJ2-1; 10 positions agree with TRBD2. Looked up from germline, CDR1 is SGHAT and CDR2 is FQNNGV. The CDR3 runs to 15 residues. The V and J ends lost 4 bases and 5 bases, in that order; junction bases with no gene match: 5. CDR3 sequence reads: CASSYLAGADNEQFF. As DNA, the CDR3 is TGTGCCAGCAGCTACCTAGCGGGGGCCGACAATGAGCAGTTCTTC.